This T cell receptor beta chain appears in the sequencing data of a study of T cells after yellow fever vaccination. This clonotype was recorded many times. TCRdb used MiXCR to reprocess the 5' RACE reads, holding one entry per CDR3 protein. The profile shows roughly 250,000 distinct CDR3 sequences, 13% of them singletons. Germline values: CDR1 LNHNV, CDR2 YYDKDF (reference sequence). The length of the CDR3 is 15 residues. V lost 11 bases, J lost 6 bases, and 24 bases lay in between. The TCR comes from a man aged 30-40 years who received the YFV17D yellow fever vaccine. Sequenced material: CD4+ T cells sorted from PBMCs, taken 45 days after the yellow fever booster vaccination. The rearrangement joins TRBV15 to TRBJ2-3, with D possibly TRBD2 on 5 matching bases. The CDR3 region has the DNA TGTGCCCCAGGCTTGGCACGTAGCGTTTGCGATACGCAGTATTTT. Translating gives CAPGLARSVCDTQYF.